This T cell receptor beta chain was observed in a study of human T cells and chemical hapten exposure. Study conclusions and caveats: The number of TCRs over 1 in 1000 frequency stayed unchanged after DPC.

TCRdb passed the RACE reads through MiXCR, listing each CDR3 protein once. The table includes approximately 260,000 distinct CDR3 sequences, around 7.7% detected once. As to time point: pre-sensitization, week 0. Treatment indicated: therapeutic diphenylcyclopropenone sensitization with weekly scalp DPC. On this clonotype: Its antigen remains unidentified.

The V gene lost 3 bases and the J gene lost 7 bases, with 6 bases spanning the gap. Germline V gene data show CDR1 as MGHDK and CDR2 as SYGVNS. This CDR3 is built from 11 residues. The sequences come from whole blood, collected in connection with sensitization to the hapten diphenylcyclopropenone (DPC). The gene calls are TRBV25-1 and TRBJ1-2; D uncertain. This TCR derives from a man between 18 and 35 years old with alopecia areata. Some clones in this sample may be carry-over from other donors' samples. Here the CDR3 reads CASSDSGGYTF. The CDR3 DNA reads TGTGCCAGCAGTGATTCTGGTGGCTACACCTTC.